This T cell receptor beta chain emerged from a study of CD8 T cells in Susac syndrome. Study-level findings and limits: Among people with Susac, CD8+ clonal expansion was greatest in TEMRA cells and active patients.

Looked up from germline, CDR1 is SGHRS and CDR2 is YFSETQ. V was pared by 4 bases and J by 4 bases, with 14 bases between. The length of the CDR3 is 14 residues. After extraction with the RNeasy kit, roughly 0.45 to 1 ug of the RNA was reverse transcribed using random hexamers. TCRdb re-derived calls from the immunoSEQ multiplex PCR reads in MiXCR, one entry per CDR3 protein. The sample includes roughly 150,000 distinct CDR3 sequences, 95% of them seen just once. Points on this clonotype: Its antigen is unidentified.

Input material: CD8+ T cells from PBMCs. This clonotype was obtained from a human donor with Susac syndrome. The V call is TRBV5-1, the J call TRBJ1-1, with D hard to call. In DNA, the CDR3 is TGCGCCAGCAGCCCGGGGAGCATAATCACTGAAGCTTTCTTT. Translated, it gives CASSPGSIITEAFF. The complete variable domain, with remaining parts taken from reference TRBV5-1 and TRBJ1-1, reads KAGVTQTPRYLIKTRGQQVTLSCSPISGHRSVSWYQQTPGQGLQFLFEYFSETQRNKGNFPGRFSGRQFSNSRSEMNVSTLELGDSALYLCASSPGSIITEAFFGQGTRLTVV.